Listed below are T cell receptor beta chains from one sample, sequenced in a study of T-cell memory formation after mild COVID-19. TCRdb re-analysed the 5' RACE reads in MiXCR, keeping a single row per CDR3 protein. The repertoire includes around 400,000 distinct CDR3 sequences, 20% to 25% of them detected once, and roughly 8.7% sits in the top ten. Material: PBMCs or a T cell subset sorted from them (not recorded which). The receptors were sampled from an adult woman who had mild COVID-19 (a few samples of this study predate the infection). Cell type and time point are not known. Both conserved end residues are part of each CDR3. D genes are given only for firm matches. Expanded clones get a size class; other rows say once, few or many, or leave the size out.

J	V	size	D	CDR3	DNA
TRBJ2-7	TRBV6-5	NA	TRBD1	CASSPGTGVHEQYF	TGTGCCAGCAGCCCCGGGACAGGGGTCCACGAGCAGTACTTC
TRBJ2-1	TRBV7-9	few	NA	CASSLRGSGTGFF	TGTGCCAGCAGCTTACGTGGGTCGGGCACGGGGTTCTTC
TRBJ2-7	TRBV20-1	many	NA	CSARAPRDYEQYF	TGCAGTGCTAGAGCCCCTAGGGACTACGAGCAGTACTTC
TRBJ1-2	TRBV7-9	few	NA	CASPPGELSVGYTF	TGTGCCAGCCCCCCAGGGGAGCTCTCAGTTGGCTACACCTTC
TRBJ2-2	TRBV20-1	NA	TRBD2	CSARGVLAGAGELFF	TGCAGTGCCAGAGGAGTGCTAGCGGGAGCCGGGGAGCTGTTTTTT
TRBJ2-1	TRBV12-3/TRBV12-4	few	TRBD2	CASSSALATNEQFF	TGTGCCAGCAGTTCCGCACTAGCGACCAATGAGCAGTTCTTC
TRBJ2-7	TRBV6-5	NA	TRBD2	CASSTSGRRSYEQYF	TGTGCCAGCAGTACAAGCGGGAGGCGCTCCTACGAGCAGTACTTC
TRBJ2-2	TRBV7-8	NA	TRBD2	CASSLGGSGTGELFF	TGTGCCAGCAGCTTAGGCGGGAGTGGAACCGGGGAGCTGTTTTTT
TRBJ2-5	TRBV7-9	NA	NA	CASSSPGRGWETQYF	TGTGCCAGCAGCTCCCCGGGCCGGGGATGGGAGACCCAGTACTTC
TRBJ1-6	TRBV20-1	few	NA	CSAPSDSPLHF	TGCAGTGCTCCGTCGGATTCACCCCTCCACTTT
TRBJ2-3	TRBV10-3	few	TRBD1	CAIMGTGDSTDTQYF	TGTGCCATCATGGGGACAGGGGACAGCACAGATACGCAGTATTTT
TRBJ1-3	TRBV12-3/TRBV12-4	NA	NA	CASRPLVGAGNTIYF	TGTGCCAGCAGGCCTCTAGTTGGCGCTGGAAACACCATATATTTT
TRBJ2-7	TRBV19	NA	NA	CASSDGEAGYEQYF	TGTGCCAGTAGTGACGGGGAGGCTGGCTACGAGCAGTACTTC
TRBJ1-1	TRBV20-1	NA	NA	CSGGGDSTEAFF	TGCAGTGGAGGCGGGGATAGCACTGAAGCTTTCTTT
TRBJ1-2	TRBV3-1	many	NA	CASSIPGAGYGYTF	TGTGCCAGCAGCATTCCAGGGGCTGGCTATGGCTACACCTTC
TRBJ1-2	TRBV6-1	few	NA	CASSEFWGRGYTF	TGTGCCAGCAGTGAATTCTGGGGGAGGGGCTACACCTTC
TRBJ2-7	TRBV30	few	NA	CAWKPLQYRTYEQYF	TGTGCCTGGAAACCCCTTCAGTACAGGACCTACGAGCAGTACTTC
TRBJ1-2	TRBV5-4	NA	NA	CASSLGGNLYGYTF	TGTGCCAGCAGCTTGGGAGGGAACCTGTATGGCTACACCTTC
TRBJ2-1	TRBV12-3/TRBV12-4	few	TRBD2	CATRLAGGGNEQFF	TGTGCCACCCGCCTAGCGGGGGGCGGCAATGAGCAGTTCTTC
TRBJ1-3	TRBV20-1	few	TRBD1	CSARTPGQGTGNTIYF	TGCAGTGCTAGGACCCCCGGACAGGGCACTGGAAACACCATATATTTT
TRBJ1-2	TRBV30	once	NA	CAWSVGGGVGYTF	TGTGCCTGGAGTGTAGGTGGAGGGGTCGGCTACACCTTC
TRBJ2-3	TRBV7-8	few	TRBD2	CASSLLASGGSTDTQYF	TGTGCCAGCAGCTTACTTGCTAGCGGGGGCTCGACAGATACGCAGTATTTT
TRBJ2-1	TRBV11-3	NA	NA	CASSLTIGTPRGQFF	TGTGCCAGCAGCCTGACAATCGGGACACCTCGTGGGCAGTTCTTC
TRBJ2-5	TRBV3-1	NA	NA	CASSQETVETQYF	TGTGCCAGCAGCCAAGAGACCGTGGAGACCCAGTACTTC
TRBJ2-3	TRBV7-2	NA	NA	CASSLWAGSSADTQYF	TGTGCCAGCAGCTTATGGGCAGGGAGTAGCGCAGATACGCAGTATTTT
TRBJ1-2	TRBV4-2	few	TRBD1	CASSQDAVTGVYGYTF	TGTGCCAGCAGCCAAGATGCGGTGACAGGGGTCTATGGCTACACCTTC
TRBJ1-6	TRBV7-6	many	NA	CASSLVEGVLENSPLHF	TGTGCCAGCAGCTTAGTGGAGGGAGTGCTTGAGAATTCACCCCTCCACTTT
TRBJ2-3	TRBV20-1	NA	NA	CSAVHNTQYF	TGCAGTGCAGTACATAATACGCAGTATTTT
TRBJ2-5	TRBV3-1	few	NA	CASSQVSHAQETQYF	TGTGCCAGCAGCCAAGTCTCCCACGCCCAAGAGACCCAGTACTTC
TRBJ2-7	TRBV24-1	few	NA	CAARDFSYEQYF	TGTGCCGCTAGGGATTTCAGCTACGAGCAGTACTTC
TRBJ1-4	TRBV7-2	few	NA	CASAPGREKLFF	TGTGCCAGCGCTCCAGGTCGGGAAAAACTGTTTTTT